This T cell receptor (beta chain) was recorded in a study of human T cells and chemical hapten exposure. Study-level background: Scalp application of diphenylcyclopropenone was performed weekly in patients across the entire approximately 24-week study. Each patch test put 0.01% DPC on the upper back, and results were read at 6 days. Study conclusions and caveats: Counts of TCRs expanded at PT1 correlated positively with patch test score. DPC sensitization produced no change in TCRs with frequency above 1 in 1000.

The CDR3 consists of 13 residues. V lost 1 base and J lost 6, with 8 bases in between. This clonotype was observed a few times. The antigen is not known. Time point noted: patch test 1, 2 weeks after DPC sensitization. Treatment in this sample: therapeutic diphenylcyclopropenone sensitization with weekly scalp DPC. TCRdb fed the RACE reads into MiXCR, producing one record per CDR3 protein. The table shows 150,000 to 200,000 distinct CDR3 sequences, with more than 12% occurring only once. Specimen: whole blood, collected in connection with sensitization to the hapten diphenylcyclopropenone (DPC). The sequence was obtained from a woman aged 25 to 45 with alopecia areata. Some clones in this sample may be carry-over from other donors' samples. The rearrangement links TRBV12-3 or TRBV12-4 to TRBJ2-3; D might be TRBD1 (6 bases). CDR3 amino acids: CASSLGGRDTQYF. The DNA of the CDR3 is TGTGCCAGCAGTTTAGGGGGGCGGGATACGCAGTATTTT.